These 10 T cell receptor beta chains originate from one sample sequenced in a study of beta chain features in type 1 diabetes. Expressed TCRB transcripts were sequenced after all isolated RNA was converted to cDNA. Method: immunoSEQ multiplex PCR; TCRdb's copy keeps in-frame clones and lacks some. The sample comprises 150,000 to 200,000 clones, around 8.3% of which are singletons, and more than 0.45% rests with the top ten. Study results and limitations: Moderate but significant shortening of TCRB CDR3s was recorded in all four CD4+ subsets from Type 1 diabetes patients.

The antigens for these receptors are not known. The source material was central memory CD4+ T cells from blood. These receptors all come from a woman under 30 with type 1 diabetes.

This clone was seen a handful of times. V is TRBV28 and J is TRBJ2-2; 10 bases line up with TRBD2. Losses at the gene ends were 4 bases for V and 7 bases for J; bases not matched to a gene: 6. In germline, CDR1 is MDHEN, CDR2 SYDVKM. This CDR3 contains 15 residues. In DNA, the CDR3 is TGTGCCAGCAGTTCTAGCGGGAGCCGCATCGGGGAGCTGTTTTTT. This codes for CASSSSGSRIGELFF. Variable domain in full (rest from reference TRBV28 and TRBJ2-2): DVKVTQSSRYLVKRTGEKVFLECVQDMDHENMFWYRQDPGLGLRLIYFSYDVKMKEKGDIPEGYSVSREKKERFSLILESASTNQTSMYLCASSSSGSRIGELFFGEGSRLTVL.

This clone was recorded a few times. The chain recombines TRBV7-2 with TRBJ1-2, with TRBD1 matching 11 bases. The CDR3 is 15 residues long. Trimming removed 5 bases from V and 8 bases from J; junction bases left unmatched: 10. Germline loops: CDR1 SGHTA, CDR2 FQGNSA. The CDR3 DNA follows: TGTGCCAGCAGCGTGAGGACAGGGGGCGAAAGAGGCTACACCTTC. Residues: CASSVRTGGERGYTF.

V and J are TRBV7-2 and TRBJ2-1, with 14 bases that match TRBD2. Looked up from germline, CDR1 is SGHTA and CDR2 is FQGNSA. With 5 bases clipped from V and 5 bases from J, the junction kept 5 bases outside the gene matches. The CDR3 loop spans 16 amino acids. The CDR3 loop is CASSLRGLAGDNEQFF. The CDR3 DNA reads as TGTGCCAGCAGCCTAAGGGGACTAGCGGGGGACAATGAGCAGTTCTTC.

The chain combines TRBV4-2 with TRBJ2-2, with D hard to call. Germline-derived CDR1 and CDR2 are LGHNA and YNFKEQ. CDR3 size: 13 residues. V lost 1 base and J lost 7, with 7 bases in between. This CDR3 reads CASSQVAGGELFF. The CDR3 DNA reads TGTGCCAGCAGCCAAGTCGCCGGCGGGGAGCTGTTTTTT.

The J gene is TRBJ2-1, the V gene TRBV2; D is possibly TRBD2 (5 bases). Trimming took off 7 bases at V and 0 bases at J, with 7 bases between the two ends. Germline CDR1 SNHLY, CDR2 FYNNEI. CDR3 length: 13 residues. The CDR3 loop reads CASMGSSYNEQFF. The CDR3 bases are TGTGCCAGCATGGGGAGCTCCTACAATGAGCAGTTCTTC.

This clone turned up a few times. The chain has TRBV5-1 and TRBJ1-1, with TRBD1 matching over 7 bases. The CDR3 consists of 15 residues. V was clipped by 4 bases and J by 1 base; unmatched bases: 7. Germline values: CDR1 SGHRS, CDR2 YFSETQ. The CDR3 sequence is CASSRGTEKNTEAFF. The CDR3 DNA reads as TGCGCCAGCAGCCGCGGGACAGAGAAGAACACTGAAGCTTTCTTT.

The J gene is TRBJ1-1, the V gene TRBV5-1; no clear D. This CDR3 is 13 amino acids long. Trimming took off 4 bases at V and 3 bases at J, with 10 bases between the two ends. Germline lookup yields CDR1 SGHRS and CDR2 YFSETQ. The CDR3 here is CASSQQTDTEAFF. DNA of the CDR3: TGCGCCAGCAGCCAACAGACGGACACTGAAGCTTTCTTT.

The CDR3 DNA reads TGCGCCAGCAGGAGGACTAGCGGGGGGGCAGATACGCAGTATTTT. It codes for CASRRTSGGADTQYF. The genes are TRBV4-3 and TRBJ2-3; 15 nucleotides align to TRBD2. This CDR3 contains 15 residues. The V segment lost 6 bases and the J segment 4 bases; nucleotides outside the gene matches: 2. Germline V gene data show CDR1 as LGHNA and CDR2 as YSLEER.

The rearrangement links TRBV19 to TRBJ2-5, with a tentative D call TRBD1 (5 bases). Germline assignment: CDR1 LNHDA and CDR2 SQIVND (reference sequence). CDR3 size: 13 residues. V lost 4 bases, J lost 5 bases, and 11 bases lay in between. DNA for the CDR3: TGTGCCAGTAGTACAGCAGGGCCCGAGACCCAGTACTTC. Its translation: CASSTAGPETQYF.

The chain links TRBV5-5 to TRBJ2-7, with TRBD1 matching 10 bases. CDR3 length equals 15 residues. J was trimmed by 2 bases and V by 4 bases; bases with no gene match: 6. Germline CDR1 is SGHKS and CDR2 is YYEKEE (reference sequence). The CDR3 protein is CASSVTGTGAYEQYF. DNA of the CDR3: TGTGCCAGCAGCGTAACCGGGACAGGGGCCTACGAGCAGTACTTC.